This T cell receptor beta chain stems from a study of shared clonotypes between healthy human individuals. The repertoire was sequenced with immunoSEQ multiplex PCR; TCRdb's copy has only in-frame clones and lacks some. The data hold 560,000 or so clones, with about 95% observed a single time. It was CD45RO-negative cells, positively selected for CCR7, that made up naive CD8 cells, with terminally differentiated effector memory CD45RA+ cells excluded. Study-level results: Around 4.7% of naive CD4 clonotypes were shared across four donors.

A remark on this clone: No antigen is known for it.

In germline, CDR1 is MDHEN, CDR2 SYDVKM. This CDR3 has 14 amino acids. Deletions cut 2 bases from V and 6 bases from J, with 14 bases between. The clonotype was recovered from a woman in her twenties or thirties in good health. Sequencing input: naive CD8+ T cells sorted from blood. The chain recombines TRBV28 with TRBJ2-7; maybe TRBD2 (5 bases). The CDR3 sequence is CASSLGAGTTEQYF. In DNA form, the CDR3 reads TGTGCCAGCAGTTTAGGTGCGGGCACTACCGAGCAGTACTTC.